What follows are 30 T cell receptor beta chains derived from one specimen sequenced in a study of T-cell reconstitution after alpha-beta-depleted transplantation in children. As it was prepared, the TCRbeta library received unique molecular identifiers. MiXCR was run by TCRdb on the PCR reads, yielding one entry per CDR3 protein. The sample lists around 300,000 distinct CDR3 sequences, over 9.5% occurring once. The sample in question was PBMCs, obtained before TCRalphabeta/CD19-depleted stem cell transplant. The receptors were gathered from a boy under two years old with acute myeloid leukemia, due to receive a stem cell transplant.

The V gene is TRBV29-1, the J gene TRBJ2-2; D is uncertain. V shed 0 bases and J shed 4 bases, with 12 bases lying between them. The CDR3 sequence is 15 residues long. From germline, CDR1 is SQVTM and CDR2 ANQGSEA. The CDR3 is CSVEDQAMSTGELFF. CDR3 DNA sequence: TGCAGCGTTGAAGACCAGGCCATGAGCACCGGGGAGCTGTTTTTT.

This clonotype was observed many times. The rearrangement joins TRBV28 to TRBJ2-7; TRBD2 agrees at 7 bases. After removal of 3 bases from V and 6 bases from J, the junction contained 5 bases not matched to a gene. The length of the CDR3 is 13 residues. The germline V gene has CDR1 MDHEN and CDR2 SYDVKM. The CDR3 nucleotides read TGTGCCAGCAGTTTGGGAGGGGTTGGCGAGCAGTACTTC. Amino acids: CASSLGGVGEQYF.

This sequence joins TRBV19 and TRBJ2-3, with TRBD2 matching 14 bases. J gave up 6 bases and V 3 bases, and 8 bases lay outside the gene matches. CDR1 LNHDA and CDR2 SQIVND come from the germline V gene (reference sequence). The CDR3 covers 17 residues. The CDR3 DNA is TGTGCCAGTAGTATGCTGACTAGCGGGAGGGCAAGGGATACGCAGTATTTT. Its protein product is CASSMLTSGRARDTQYF.

This clonotype was recorded many times. The CDR3 sequence is CASSSWRGRTDTQYF. The CDR3 coding sequence is TGTGCCAGCAGCTCCTGGAGGGGGCGCACAGATACGCAGTATTTT. The V and J genes are TRBV5-4 and TRBJ2-3; maybe TRBD1 (7 bases). The germline CDR1 and CDR2 sequences are SGHNT and YYREEE (reference sequence). CDR3 size: 15 residues. Trimming pared 3 bases from V and 1 base from J, leaving 12 bases between.

CDR3 residues: CASSEALWDSQETQYF. Written as DNA, the CDR3 is TGTGCCAGCAGTGAAGCGCTTTGGGACAGCCAAGAGACCCAGTACTTC. The chain recombines TRBV2 with TRBJ2-5, with 7 bases identical to TRBD1. V shed 0 bases and J 1 base; nucleotides not matched to a gene: 5. Germline CDR1 is SNHLY and CDR2 is FYNNEI. This CDR3 has 16 amino acids.

This clonotype appeared many times. The V call is TRBV6-1, the J call TRBJ2-5, with 7 bases aligning to TRBD2. The CDR3 totals 14 residues. CDR1 and CDR2 from the germline V gene are MNHNS and SASEGT. The V gene end was trimmed by 4 bases and the J gene end by 5 bases; junction bases not matched to a gene: 7. CDR3 sequence (DNA): TGTGCCAGCAGTGCGACTAGCTTGAGGGAGACCCAGTACTTC. Translation: CASSATSLRETQYF.

As to this clonotype: A much larger clone lies a single base off, so this may be a read error. Written as DNA, the CDR3 is TGTGCCAGCAGTCCCTGGACAGGGGTACTAGCGGACTACAATGAGCAGTTCTTC. It codes for CASSPWTGVLADYNEQFF. J is TRBJ2-1 and V is TRBV28, with D maybe TRBD1 (9 bases). Trimming removed 5 bases from V and 3 bases from J, with 23 bases in between. The length of the CDR3 is 18 residues. The germline CDR1 and CDR2 sequences are MDHEN and SYDVKM.

This clonotype came up many times. The chain combines TRBV5-1 with TRBJ1-2; TRBD1 matches at 7 bases. CDR1 is SGHRS, CDR2 YFSETQ, per germline. The CDR3 runs 15 residues. The ends lost 4 bases at V and 4 bases at J; junction bases unmatched: 10. CDR3 DNA sequence: TGCGCCAGCAGCCTCCGGGACAGCAATTTCTATGGCTACACCTTC. The encoded protein is CASSLRDSNFYGYTF.

This clonotype was counted at least ten times. The rearrangement uses TRBV12-3 or TRBV12-4 and TRBJ2-3; D is tentatively TRBD1 or TRBD2 (5 bases each). Trimming stripped 3 bases from V and 2 bases from J, with 12 bases between. The CDR3 sequence is 15 residues long. The CDR3 region has the DNA TGTGCCAGCAGTTTTGAGGGGAGCCACACAGATACGCAGTATTTT. Its translation: CASSFEGSHTDTQYF.

Ten or more counts support this clonotype. The rearrangement links TRBV18 to TRBJ2-3, with D hard to call. Germline CDR1 KGHSH, CDR2 LQKENI. There are 13 residues in the CDR3. V was clipped by 5 bases and J by 4 bases, with 10 bases between them. In DNA, the CDR3 is TGTGCCAGCTCATCACAGACGGCAGATACGCAGTATTTT. Protein sequence: CASSSQTADTQYF.

This clonotype was counted at least ten times. This sequence joins TRBV4-3 and TRBJ2-5; TRBD1 aligns across 8 bases. With V trimmed by 4 bases and J by 4 bases, 8 bases remained unmatched. The CDR3 loop spans 15 amino acids. Germline V lookup: CDR1 LGHNA, CDR2 YSLEER. The CDR3 DNA reads TGCGCCAGCAGCCGGCTAACAGGGGGTCGAGAGACCCAGTACTTC. Residues: CASSRLTGGRETQYF.

There are many counts of this clonotype. This chain joins TRBV4-3 and TRBJ1-4; D gene unclear. The germline V and J ends were trimmed by 0 bases and 0 bases, with 11 bases remaining between them. The CDR3 runs to 17 residues. Germline CDR1 and CDR2: LGHNA and YSLEER. The chain's CDR3 is CASSQDTGAATNEKLFF. The DNA for the CDR3 is TGCGCCAGCAGCCAAGATACCGGAGCGGCAACTAATGAAAAACTGTTTTTT.

This clonotype was counted ten times or more. V usage is TRBV29-1 and J usage is TRBJ2-1; maybe TRBD2 (5 bases). The V gene's germline CDR1 is SQVTM and CDR2 ANQGSEA. This CDR3 spans 15 amino acids. Trimming removed 0 bases at V and 1 base at J, with 10 bases between. This chain's CDR3 is CSVEEWLASYNEQFF. CDR3 nucleotides: TGCAGCGTTGAAGAATGGCTAGCATCCTACAATGAGCAGTTCTTC.

This clonotype was seen many times. This chain uses TRBV7-2 with TRBJ2-3; D unclear. V lost 4 bases and J 6 bases, leaving 14 bases between the germline ends. The CDR3 contains 14 residues. The V gene's germline CDR1 is SGHTA and CDR2 FQGNSA. CDR3 in DNA: TGTGCCAGCAGCTCCCTCTCAGCTCCGGATACGCAGTATTTT. Translating it yields CASSSLSAPDTQYF.

This clonotype came up a few times. The chain links TRBV19 to TRBJ1-6; D is perhaps TRBD1 (5 bases). V was trimmed by 0 bases and J by 7 bases, leaving 13 bases between them. The V gene's germline CDR1 is LNHDA and CDR2 SQIVND (reference sequence). The CDR3 is 16 residues long. The CDR3 protein is CASSIDPWGLNSPLHF. CDR3 DNA sequence: TGTGCCAGTAGTATAGACCCATGGGGACTCAATTCACCCCTCCACTTT.

The chain employs TRBV4-3 and TRBJ2-3, with 11 positions matching TRBD2. The V segment lost 0 bases and the J segment 0 bases; nucleotides outside the gene matches: 8. The CDR3 is made up of 19 amino acids. Germline assignment: CDR1 LGHNA and CDR2 YSLEER. CDR3 coding DNA: TGCGCCAGCAGCCAAGATCTGAGTAGCGGGAGGGGTAGCACAGATACGCAGTATTTT. Translating gives CASSQDLSSGRGSTDTQYF.

The sample holds a few counts of this clonotype. J is TRBJ1-6 and V is TRBV28, with D tentatively TRBD1 (5 bases). CDR1 MDHEN and CDR2 SYDVKM come from the germline V gene. The CDR3 sequence is 16 residues long. V was cut by 3 bases and J by 2 bases, with 11 bases left in between. The CDR3 DNA sequence: TGTGCCAGCAGTTTTCATGCAGGGACCTATAATTCACCCCTCCACTTT. Protein product: CASSFHAGTYNSPLHF.

This clonotype is labeled medium-sized. V is TRBV7-2 and J is TRBJ2-5; TRBD2 matches at 9 bases. This CDR3 has 16 amino acids. V was pared by 1 base and J by 4 bases, with 7 bases of the junction left unmatched. CDR1 and CDR2 from the germline V gene are SGHTA and FQGNSA. DNA for the CDR3: TGTGCCAGCAGCTTAGAGTGGCGGGGGGGCCGAGAGACCCAGTACTTC. Its translation: CASSLEWRGGRETQYF.

Many counts were recorded for this clonotype. The chain joins TRBV28 to TRBJ2-5; 11 positions match TRBD2. Germline V gene data show CDR1 as MDHEN and CDR2 as SYDVKM. This CDR3 is 17 amino acids long. V trimming: 3 bases; J trimming: 3 bases; junction bases outside the gene matches: 9. CDR3 residues: CASSFPTSGRLEETQYF. DNA for the CDR3: TGTGCCAGCAGTTTCCCCACTAGCGGGAGATTAGAAGAGACCCAGTACTTC.

This clonotype was counted ten times or more. This chain uses TRBV2 with TRBJ2-7; no reliable D call. The CDR3 is 15 amino acids. V gave up 8 bases and J gave up 1 base, with 18 bases separating them. Per germline, CDR1 SNHLY and CDR2 FYNNEI. The CDR3 region is CASQPDPTLSYEQYF. CDR3 coding DNA: TGTGCCAGCCAACCCGACCCTACTCTATCCTACGAGCAGTACTTC.

This clonotype has only a few counts. The genes are TRBV7-2 and TRBJ2-7, with 10 bases matching TRBD1. CDR3 length: 15 amino acids. Looked up from germline, CDR1 is SGHTA and CDR2 is FQGNSA. Trimming cost V 5 bases and J 5 bases; bases outside gene matches: 9. CDR3 loop: CASSPRGQGNHEQYF. The CDR3 nucleotides are TGTGCCAGCAGCCCTCGGGGACAGGGGAACCACGAGCAGTACTTC.

This clonotype was seen many times. J is TRBJ2-7 and V is TRBV20-1; TRBD2 is a possible D gene (6 bases). Germline values: CDR1 DFQATT, CDR2 SNEGSKA (reference sequence). The CDR3 runs 12 residues. Written as DNA, the CDR3 is TGCAGCTCGAGCGGGCCCTCCTACGAGCAGTACTTC. Translation: CSSSGPSYEQYF.

This clonotype was seen many times. This sequence joins TRBV5-1 and TRBJ1-4; no clear D gene. Per the germline V gene, CDR1 is SGHRS and CDR2 is YFSETQ. V gave up 7 bases and J gave up 3 bases, with 7 bases separating them. The length of the CDR3 is 12 residues. This CDR3 is CASRGSNEKLFF. The CDR3 coding sequence is TGCGCCAGCCGGGGATCTAATGAAAAACTGTTTTTT.

At least ten counts were recorded for this clonotype. This chain uses TRBV19 with TRBJ1-5; 10 nucleotides line up with TRBD1. CDR3 length: 15 residues. CDR1 and CDR2 from the germline V gene are LNHDA and SQIVND (reference sequence). Trimming at V came to 1 base and at J to 5 bases, leaving 2 bases not matched to a gene. The CDR3 sequence: CASSIGDRGYQPQHF. The CDR3, as DNA: TGTGCCAGTAGTATAGGGGACAGGGGATATCAGCCCCAGCATTTT.

This clonotype showed up just a few times. This rearrangement joins TRBV2 to TRBJ2-7, with 8 positions matching TRBD1. V was clipped by 11 bases and J by 3 bases; unmatched bases: 6. The V gene's germline CDR1 is SNHLY and CDR2 FYNNEI. This CDR3 comprises 12 residues. The CDR3 region is CAAKGQGYEQYF. In DNA, the CDR3 is TGTGCCGCCAAAGGACAGGGCTACGAGCAGTACTTC.

About this clonotype: A single base separates this from a much larger clone, so it may be a read error. V gene TRBV11-2 combines with J gene TRBJ2-1, with D perhaps matching TRBD2 (6 bases). Germline V gene sequence: CDR1 SGHAT, CDR2 FQNNGV. The CDR3 has 15 residues. CDR3 DNA sequence: TGTGGCAGCAGCCCTGGGGGGAGCTCCTACAATGAGCAGTTCTTC. This gives the protein CGSSPGGSSYNEQFF.

This clonotype was found many times. The chain links TRBV3-1 to TRBJ2-7; D may be TRBD1 (5 bases). There are 15 residues in the CDR3. Germline CDR1 LGHDT, CDR2 YNNKEL (reference sequence). The V and J ends lost 0 bases and 3 bases respectively, with 12 bases between them. This chain's CDR3 is CASSQDQTGYYEQYF. In DNA, the CDR3 is TGTGCCAGCAGCCAAGATCAAACAGGCTACTACGAGCAGTACTTC.

In this sample, this clonotype turned up many times. The chain links TRBV12-3 or TRBV12-4 to TRBJ1-1; D ambiguous. CDR3 length equals 14 residues. Trimming took off 6 bases at V and 5 bases at J, with 16 bases between the two ends. The CDR3 spells CASRPTEGKTEAFF. The CDR3 nucleotides read TGTGCCAGCAGACCGACGGAAGGTAAAACTGAAGCTTTCTTT.

Only one count was recorded for this clonotype. This sequence may be a read error, since a much larger clone differs from it by one base. The genes are TRBV7-2 and TRBJ2-1; tentatively, D is TRBD2 (6 bases). This CDR3 has 16 residues. Looked up from germline, CDR1 is SGHTA and CDR2 is FQGNSA. For the CDR3, the DNA is TGTGCCAGCTGCTTAGTGTGGCGGGGTGCCTACAATGAGCAGTTCTTC. Translated, it gives CASCLVWRGAYNEQFF.

This clonotype has ten or more counts. The CDR3 DNA sequence: TGCGCCAGCAGCCAAGATCGGGGGGGACCGGCCCACAATGAGCAGTTCTTC. Translated: CASSQDRGGPAHNEQFF. The genes are TRBV4-3 and TRBJ2-1; 8 bases are shared with TRBD2. The CDR3 contains 17 residues. Germline trimming cut 0 bases from V and 5 bases from J; bases unmatched to any gene: 9. Looked up from germline, CDR1 is LGHNA and CDR2 is YSLEER.